The text below deals with one T cell receptor beta chain. What it binds is not known. This sample stems from a study of T cell responses to AZD1222 COVID-19 vaccine. Findings and caveats of the study: It was only a handful of AZD1222 recipients who were seropositive at baseline. Spike as a whole was targeted by vaccine-associated CD4 TCRs, dominant at 160-218 and 743-854. Unmutated variant regions are reportedly the target of nearly half of TCRs that are spike-specific. The sample set comprised mostly white British donors with more females, and clonal diversity was possibly underestimated.

CDR1 is KGHSH and CDR2 is LQKENI in the germline V gene. The CDR3 has 15 amino acids. V was pared by 2 bases and J by 4 bases, with 4 bases of the junction left unmatched. Sequencing was performed with immunoSEQ multiplex PCR; in TCRdb, only in-frame clones are kept and a portion is missing. The sample has 80,000 to 100,000 clones; roughly 90% are singletons. The rearrangement links TRBV18 to TRBJ2-3; 9 bases are a match to TRBD1. This TCR came from an adult in good health. Source: peripheral blood, taken on day 0 of AZD1222 vaccination. The CDR3 spells CASSPTGQGPDTQYF. The CDR3 DNA follows: TGTGCCAGCTCACCAACCGGACAGGGGCCAGATACGCAGTATTTT.